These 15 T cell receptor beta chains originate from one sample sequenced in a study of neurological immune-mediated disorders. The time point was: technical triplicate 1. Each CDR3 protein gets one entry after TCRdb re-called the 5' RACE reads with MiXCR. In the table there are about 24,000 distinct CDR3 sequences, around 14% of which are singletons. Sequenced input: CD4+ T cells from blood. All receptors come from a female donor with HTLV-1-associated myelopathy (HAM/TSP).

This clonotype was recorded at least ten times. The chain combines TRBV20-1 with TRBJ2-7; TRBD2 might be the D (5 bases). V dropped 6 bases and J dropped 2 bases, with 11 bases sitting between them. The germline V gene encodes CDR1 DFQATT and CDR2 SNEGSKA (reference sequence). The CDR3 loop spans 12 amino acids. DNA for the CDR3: TGCAGTGCCACGGACGGGGCCTACGAGCAGTACTTC. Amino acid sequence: CSATDGAYEQYF.

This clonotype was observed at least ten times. Here the CDR3 DNA reads TGTGCCAGCAGCTTTCAGACGTATGGCTACACCTTC. Protein sequence: CASSFQTYGYTF. This chain uses TRBV12-3 or TRBV12-4 with TRBJ1-2; D call uncertain. V was trimmed by 6 bases and J by 5 bases, leaving 10 bases between them. The CDR3 covers 12 residues.

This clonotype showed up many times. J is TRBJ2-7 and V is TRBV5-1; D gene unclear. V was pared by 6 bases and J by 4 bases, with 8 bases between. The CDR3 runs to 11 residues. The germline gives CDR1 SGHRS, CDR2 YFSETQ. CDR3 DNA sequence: TGCGCCAGCACACTGGGGTACGAGCAGTACTTC. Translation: CASTLGYEQYF.

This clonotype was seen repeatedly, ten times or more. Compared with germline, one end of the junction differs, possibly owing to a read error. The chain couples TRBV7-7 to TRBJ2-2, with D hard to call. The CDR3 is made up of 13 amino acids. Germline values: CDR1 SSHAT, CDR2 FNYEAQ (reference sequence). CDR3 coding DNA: TGTGCTAGCAGCCACACGAACACCGGGGAGCTGTTTTTT. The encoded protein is CASSHTNTGELFF.

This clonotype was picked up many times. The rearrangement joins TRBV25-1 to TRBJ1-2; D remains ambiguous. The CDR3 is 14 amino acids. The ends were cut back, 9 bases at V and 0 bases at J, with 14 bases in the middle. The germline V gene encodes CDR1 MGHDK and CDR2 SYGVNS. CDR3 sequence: CARNQLWPNYGYTF. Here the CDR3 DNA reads TGTGCCAGAAACCAACTGTGGCCTAACTATGGCTACACCTTC.

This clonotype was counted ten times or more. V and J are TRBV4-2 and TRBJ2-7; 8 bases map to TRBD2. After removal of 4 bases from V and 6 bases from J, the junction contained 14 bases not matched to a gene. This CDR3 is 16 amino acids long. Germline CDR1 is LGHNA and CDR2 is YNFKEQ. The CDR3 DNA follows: TGTGCCAGCAGCCCCACAAGAGCGGGGGCCGCCCGCGAGCAGTACTTC. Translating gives CASSPTRAGAAREQYF.

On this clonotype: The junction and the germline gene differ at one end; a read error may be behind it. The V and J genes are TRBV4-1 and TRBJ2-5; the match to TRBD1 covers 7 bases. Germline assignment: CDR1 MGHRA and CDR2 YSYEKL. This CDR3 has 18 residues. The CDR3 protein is CASSQEGIAGGFQDTQYF. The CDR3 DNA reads TGCGCCAGCAGCCAAGAAGGGATAGCAGGGGGATTCCAAGATACCCAGTACTTC.

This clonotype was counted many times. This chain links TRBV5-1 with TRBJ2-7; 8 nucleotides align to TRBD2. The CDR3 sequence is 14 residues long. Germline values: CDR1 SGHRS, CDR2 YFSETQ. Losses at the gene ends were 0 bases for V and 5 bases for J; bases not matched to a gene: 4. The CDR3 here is CASSLASGSNEQYF. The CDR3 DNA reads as TGCGCCAGCAGCTTGGCCAGCGGGAGTAACGAGCAGTACTTC.

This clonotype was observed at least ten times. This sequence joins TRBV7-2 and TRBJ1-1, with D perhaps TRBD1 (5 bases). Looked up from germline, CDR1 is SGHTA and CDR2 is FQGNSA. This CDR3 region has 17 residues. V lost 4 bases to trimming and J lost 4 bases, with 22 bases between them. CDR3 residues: CASSSGPTESSPTEAFF. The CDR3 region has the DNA TGTGCCAGCAGCTCGGGGCCCACAGAATCCTCGCCCACTGAAGCTTTCTTT.

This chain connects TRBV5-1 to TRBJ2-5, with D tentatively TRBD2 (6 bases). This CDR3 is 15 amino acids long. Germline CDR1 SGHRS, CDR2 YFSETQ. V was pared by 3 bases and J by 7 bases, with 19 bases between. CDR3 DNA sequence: TGCGCCAGCAGCTCGACACTCACCCGGGGAGGGACCCAGTACTTC. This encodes CASSSTLTRGGTQYF.

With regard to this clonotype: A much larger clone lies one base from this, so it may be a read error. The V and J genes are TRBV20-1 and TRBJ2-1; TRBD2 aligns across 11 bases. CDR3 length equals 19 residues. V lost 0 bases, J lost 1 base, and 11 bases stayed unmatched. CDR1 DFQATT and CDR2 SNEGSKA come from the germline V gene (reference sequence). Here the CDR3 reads CSARDRKTSGTVSYNEQFF. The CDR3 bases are TGCAGTGCTAGAGACCGAAAGACTAGCGGGACGGTGTCCTACAATGAGCAGTTCTTC.

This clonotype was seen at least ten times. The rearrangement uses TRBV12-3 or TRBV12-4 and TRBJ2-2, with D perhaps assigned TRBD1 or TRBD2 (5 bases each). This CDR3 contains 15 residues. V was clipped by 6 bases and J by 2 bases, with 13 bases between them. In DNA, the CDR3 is TGTGCCAGCAGACAGGCGTCGGGAAACACCGGGGAGCTGTTTTTT. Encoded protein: CASRQASGNTGELFF.

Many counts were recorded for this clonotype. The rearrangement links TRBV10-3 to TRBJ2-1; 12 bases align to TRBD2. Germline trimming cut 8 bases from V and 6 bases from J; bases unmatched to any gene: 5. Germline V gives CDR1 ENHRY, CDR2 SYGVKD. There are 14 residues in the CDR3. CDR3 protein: CAIGTSGRSNEQFF. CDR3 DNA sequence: TGTGCCATCGGTACTAGCGGGAGGTCCAATGAGCAGTTCTTC.

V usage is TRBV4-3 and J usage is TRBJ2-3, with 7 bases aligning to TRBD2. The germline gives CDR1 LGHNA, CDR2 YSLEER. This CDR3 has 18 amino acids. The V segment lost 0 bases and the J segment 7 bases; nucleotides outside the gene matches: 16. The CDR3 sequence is CASSQDPSGGVRSYTQYF. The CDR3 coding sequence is TGCGCCAGCAGCCAAGACCCTAGCGGTGGGGTTAGGTCATATACGCAGTATTTT.

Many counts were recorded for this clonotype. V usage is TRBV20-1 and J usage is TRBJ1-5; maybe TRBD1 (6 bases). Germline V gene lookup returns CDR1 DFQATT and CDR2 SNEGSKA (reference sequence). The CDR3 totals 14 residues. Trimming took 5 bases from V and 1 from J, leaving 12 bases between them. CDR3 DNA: TGCAGTGCTGGGAGGGGGGCGAGCAATCAGCCCCAGCATTTT. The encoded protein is CSAGRGASNQPQHF.